Following are 19 T cell receptor beta chains from one sample sequenced in a study of T cells in Graves' hyperthyroidism and ophthalmopathy. There were TCR beta CDR3 regions amplified from RNA transcripts. TCR CDR3 underwent first-round RT-PCR with the HTBI primer set. TCRdb processed the multiplex PCR reads anew with MiXCR; each CDR3 protein has one entry. The repertoire holds around 450,000 distinct CDR3 sequences, with around 14% as singletons. Source material: blood. Receptors were obtained from a woman younger than 30 with Graves' hyperthyroidism.

This chain links TRBV18 with TRBJ1-3; TRBD1 might be the D (6 bases). The CDR3 runs to 15 residues. Germline lookup yields CDR1 KGHSH and CDR2 LQKENI. Trimming pared 0 bases from V and 4 bases from J, leaving 10 bases between. CDR3 in DNA: TGTGCCAGCTCACCACCGGGGGCGAAGGGAAACACCATATATTTT. This encodes CASSPPGAKGNTIYF.

In this sample, this clonotype turned up many times. The rearrangement uses TRBV7-9 and TRBJ1-2; D gene unclear. The germline V gene encodes CDR1 SEHNR and CDR2 FQNEAQ (reference sequence). This CDR3 has 13 residues. Trimming removed 4 bases from V and 0 bases from J, with 6 bases in between. The CDR3 DNA is TGTGCCAGCAGCTCAGGAGCTAACTATGGCTACACCTTC. Its translation is CASSSGANYGYTF.

This clonotype appeared many times. The chain carries TRBV19 and TRBJ1-5, with 7 bases fitting TRBD1. The germline gives CDR1 LNHDA, CDR2 SQIVND (reference sequence). Losses at the gene ends were 5 bases for V and 4 bases for J; bases not matched to a gene: 5. This CDR3 spans 14 amino acids. The CDR3 nucleotides are TGTGCCAGTAGTCCGACAGGGATTAATCAGCCCCAGCATTTT. This encodes CASSPTGINQPQHF.

The chain employs TRBV19 and TRBJ2-3, with 7 bases aligning to TRBD2. The length of the CDR3 is 16 residues. The ends lost 5 bases at V and 0 bases at J; junction bases unmatched: 8. The germline V gene has CDR1 LNHDA and CDR2 SQIVND (reference sequence). DNA of the CDR3: TGTGCCAGTAGTGCCCGGGGAGCGGGGAGCACAGATACGCAGTATTTT. The encoded protein is CASSARGAGSTDTQYF.

This clonotype was found a few times. The chain is built from TRBV15 and TRBJ1-6; D gene unclear. Germline V gene lookup returns CDR1 LNHNV and CDR2 YYDKDF (reference sequence). The CDR3 runs to 14 residues. V lost 7 bases and J lost 6, with 13 bases in between. CDR3 bases: TGTGCCACCAACCAGGCCGTACCTAATTCACCCCTCCACTTT. It is translated as CATNQAVPNSPLHF. The whole variable domain, filled in from reference TRBV15 and TRBJ1-6, reads DAMVIQNPRYQVTQFGKPVTLSCSQTLNHNVMYWYQQKSSQAPKLLFHYYDKDFNNEADTPDNFQSRRPNTSFCFLDIRSPGLGDTAMYLCATNQAVPNSPLHFGNGTRLTVT.

This clonotype was seen more than once but under ten times. The chain has TRBV12-3 or TRBV12-4 and TRBJ2-1; a weak D match, TRBD1 (6 bases). The ends were cut back, 4 bases at V and 12 bases at J, with 13 bases in the middle. The CDR3 loop spans 12 amino acids. CDR3 residues: CASSSGVRRQFF. In DNA, the CDR3 is TGTGCCAGCAGTTCAGGGGTACGACGGCAGTTCTTC.

There are many counts of this clonotype. V is TRBV6-2 or TRBV6-3 and J is TRBJ1-1; a possible D gene is TRBD1 (5 bases). Germline loops: CDR1 MNHEY, CDR2 SVGEGT. The CDR3 spans 14 residues. V was trimmed by 6 bases and J by 1 base, leaving 12 bases between them. The CDR3 sequence: CASSRGDPNTEAFF. The CDR3, as DNA: TGTGCCAGCAGCCGAGGGGACCCGAACACTGAAGCTTTCTTT.

At least ten counts were recorded for this clonotype. The chain combines TRBV11-1 with TRBJ2-1; 7 bases are shared with TRBD1. The CDR3 sequence is 15 residues long. Germline assignment: CDR1 SGHAT and CDR2 FQDESV (reference sequence). V dropped 1 base and J dropped 4; count of bases not matched to a gene: 4. Written as DNA, the CDR3 is TGTGCCAGCAGCTTAGAGGGGGCGCGATACAATGAGCAGTTCTTC. Translated, it gives CASSLEGARYNEQFF.

The chain combines TRBV6-2 or TRBV6-3 with TRBJ2-7, with 11 bases identical to TRBD2. The germline V gene has CDR1 MNHEY and CDR2 SVGEGT. CDR3 length: 17 amino acids. V lost 6 bases and J lost 6; bases outside the gene matches: 16. The DNA for the CDR3 is TGTGCCAGCAGCATAACTTGGACTAGCGGGCGCAGGGGCGAGCAGTACTTC. Its protein is CASSITWTSGRRGEQYF.

This clonotype was detected ten times or more. The chain recombines TRBV6-1 with TRBJ1-2, with 8 bases matching TRBD1. Losses at the gene ends were 10 bases for V and 8 bases for J; bases not matched to a gene: 18. The germline V gene has CDR1 MNHNS and CDR2 SASEGT. The CDR3 runs 15 residues. Here the CDR3 reads CANPERPGQEKGYTF. The DNA for the CDR3 is TGTGCCAACCCCGAACGTCCGGGACAGGAAAAAGGCTACACCTTC.

This clonotype was counted ten times or more. This chain uses TRBV29-1 with TRBJ1-1, with D hard to call. The germline gives CDR1 SQVTM, CDR2 ANQGSEA. V was cut by 5 bases and J by 0 bases, with 10 bases left in between. The CDR3 consists of 13 residues. The CDR3 region is CSVWPLMNTEAFF. The CDR3 coding sequence is TGCAGCGTTTGGCCCCTTATGAACACTGAAGCTTTCTTT.

This clonotype was seen a few times. This chain uses TRBV28 with TRBJ1-6; TRBD1 aligns across 10 bases. Trimming at V came to 5 bases and at J to 1 base, leaving 5 bases not matched to a gene. The germline gives CDR1 MDHEN, CDR2 SYDVKM. The CDR3 contains 17 residues. CDR3 DNA: TGTGCCAGCAGTACGAGGACAGGGGGATCCTATAATTCACCCCTCCACTTT. Translating gives CASSTRTGGSYNSPLHF.

The table lists this clonotype with many counts. The rearrangement joins TRBV5-5 to TRBJ2-2; TRBD2 matches at 10 bases. The CDR3 has 16 residues. Germline loops: CDR1 SGHKS, CDR2 YYEKEE (reference sequence). V lost 4 bases to trimming and J lost 2 bases; unmatched junction nucleotides: 5. CDR3 DNA sequence: TGTGCCAGCAGCGGGGGACTAGCGCCAAACACCGGGGAGCTGTTTTTT. Encoded protein: CASSGGLAPNTGELFF.

The chain combines TRBV4-2 with TRBJ2-1, with TRBD2 matching 13 bases. The J segment lost 8 bases and the V segment lost 3 bases, leaving 7 bases of the junction unmatched. The V gene's germline CDR1 is LGHNA and CDR2 YNFKEQ. This CDR3 comprises 16 residues. CDR3 in DNA: TGTGCCAGCAGCCACCGACTAGCGGGAGGCGGGGATGAGCAGTTCTTC. The encoded protein is CASSHRLAGGGDEQFF.

This clonotype was counted many times. The chain combines TRBV18 with TRBJ2-1, with 7 bases lining up with TRBD2. The CDR3 sequence is 14 residues long. Unmatched junction bases numbered 6, after V lost 4 bases and J lost 6 bases. The germline CDR1 and CDR2 sequences are KGHSH and LQKENI. This CDR3 is CASSQSSGSNEQFF. The CDR3 DNA reads as TGTGCCAGCTCACAGTCTAGCGGTTCCAATGAGCAGTTCTTC. Filled out from reference TRBV18 and TRBJ2-1, the complete variable domain reads NAGVMQNPRHLVRRRGQEARLRCSPMKGHSHVYWYRQLPEEGLKFMVYLQKENIIDESGMPKERFSAEFPKEGPSILRIQQVVRGDSAAYFCASSQSSGSNEQFFGPGTRLTVL.

This clonotype was detected ten times or more. The chain recombines TRBV4-3 with TRBJ2-1; 11 nucleotides match TRBD1. Germline trimming cut 4 bases from V and 5 bases from J; bases unmatched to any gene: 4. The V gene's germline CDR1 is LGHNA and CDR2 YSLEER. This CDR3 is 15 amino acids long. This CDR3 reads CASSPGQGANNEQFF. The DNA of the CDR3 is TGCGCCAGCAGCCCCGGACAGGGGGCGAACAATGAGCAGTTCTTC.

This clonotype was picked up a small number of times. The chain couples TRBV5-5 to TRBJ1-2; D perhaps matches TRBD1 (6 bases). V dropped 6 bases and J dropped 1 base, with 19 bases sitting between them. The germline V gene has CDR1 SGHKS and CDR2 YYEKEE (reference sequence). The CDR3 loop spans 16 amino acids. CDR3 protein: CASTPTGGEFNYGYTF. The CDR3 bases are TGTGCCAGCACCCCGACAGGCGGGGAATTTAACTATGGCTACACCTTC.

This clonotype was detected ten times or more. The chain uses TRBV5-1 and TRBJ2-4; D is unresolved. V dropped 4 bases and J dropped 0 bases, with 8 bases sitting between them. This CDR3 is built from 14 residues. Germline V gives CDR1 SGHRS, CDR2 YFSETQ. The CDR3 loop reads CASSVGLAKNIQYF. The CDR3 DNA is TGCGCCAGCAGCGTGGGCTTAGCCAAAAACATTCAGTACTTC. Full variable domain (outside the CDR3, taken from reference TRBV5-1 and TRBJ2-4): KAGVTQTPRYLIKTRGQQVTLSCSPISGHRSVSWYQQTPGQGLQFLFEYFSETQRNKGNFPGRFSGRQFSNSRSEMNVSTLELGDSALYLCASSVGLAKNIQYFGAGTRLSVL.

This clonotype has a handful of counts. CDR3 DNA: TGTGCCAGCAGCGCCGCTAGCGGGGGGTACAATGAGCAGTTCTTC. It translates to CASSAASGGYNEQFF. The J gene is TRBJ2-1, the V gene TRBV9, with 11 nucleotides matching TRBD2. The CDR3 is 15 amino acids. CDR1 and CDR2 (germline): SGDLS, YYNGEE. Trimming cost V 3 bases and J 4 bases; bases outside gene matches: 3.